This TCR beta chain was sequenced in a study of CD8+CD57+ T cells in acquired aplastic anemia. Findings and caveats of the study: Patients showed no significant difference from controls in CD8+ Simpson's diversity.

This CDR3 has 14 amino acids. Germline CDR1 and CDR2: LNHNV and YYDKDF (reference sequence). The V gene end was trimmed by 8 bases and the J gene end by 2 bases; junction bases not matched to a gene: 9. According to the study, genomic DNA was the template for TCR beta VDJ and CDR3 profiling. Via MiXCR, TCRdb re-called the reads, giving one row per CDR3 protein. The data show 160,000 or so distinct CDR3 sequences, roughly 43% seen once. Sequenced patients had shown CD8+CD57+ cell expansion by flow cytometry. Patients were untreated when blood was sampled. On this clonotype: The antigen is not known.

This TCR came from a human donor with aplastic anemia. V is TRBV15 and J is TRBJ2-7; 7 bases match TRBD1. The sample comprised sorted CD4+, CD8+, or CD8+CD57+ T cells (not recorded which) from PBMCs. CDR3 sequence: CATSMDRIAYEQYF. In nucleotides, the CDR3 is TGTGCCACCTCTATGGACAGGATCGCCTACGAGCAGTACTTC. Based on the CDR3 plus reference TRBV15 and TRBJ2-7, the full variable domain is DAMVIQNPRYQVTQFGKPVTLSCSQTLNHNVMYWYQQKSSQAPKLLFHYYDKDFNNEADTPDNFQSRRPNTSFCFLDIRSPGLGDTAMYLCATSMDRIAYEQYFGPGTRLTVT.